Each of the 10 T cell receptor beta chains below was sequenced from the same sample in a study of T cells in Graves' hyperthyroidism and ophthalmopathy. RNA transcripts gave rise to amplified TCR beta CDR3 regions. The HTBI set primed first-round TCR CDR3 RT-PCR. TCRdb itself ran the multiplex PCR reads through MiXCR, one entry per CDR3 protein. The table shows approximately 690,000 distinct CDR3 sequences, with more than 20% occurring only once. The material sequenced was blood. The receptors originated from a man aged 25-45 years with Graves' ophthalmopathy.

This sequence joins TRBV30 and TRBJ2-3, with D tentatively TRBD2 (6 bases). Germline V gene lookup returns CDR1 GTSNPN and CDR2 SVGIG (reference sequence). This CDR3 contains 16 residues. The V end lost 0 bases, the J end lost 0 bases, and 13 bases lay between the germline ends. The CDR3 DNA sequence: TGTGCCTGGAGTGTGGGGGGAGAGCTCAGCACAGATACGCAGTATTTT. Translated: CAWSVGGELSTDTQYF.

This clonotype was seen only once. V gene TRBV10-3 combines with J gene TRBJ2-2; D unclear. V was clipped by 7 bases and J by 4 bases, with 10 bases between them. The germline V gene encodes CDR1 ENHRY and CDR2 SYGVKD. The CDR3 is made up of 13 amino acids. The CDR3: CAITPQSTGELFF. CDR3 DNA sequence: TGTGCCATCACACCACAGAGCACCGGGGAGCTGTTTTTT.

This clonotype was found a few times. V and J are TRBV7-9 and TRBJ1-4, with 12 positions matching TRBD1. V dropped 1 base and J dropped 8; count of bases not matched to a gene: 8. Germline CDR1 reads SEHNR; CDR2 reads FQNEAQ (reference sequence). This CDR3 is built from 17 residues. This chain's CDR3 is CASSLGDRGPLDEKLFF. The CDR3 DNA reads TGTGCCAGCAGCTTAGGGGACAGGGGGCCTTTGGACGAAAAACTGTTTTTT.

The CDR3 loop reads CASSAGTGAQPQHF. CDR3 nucleotides: TGTGCCAGCAGCGCCGGGACAGGGGCTCAGCCCCAGCATTTT. The chain couples TRBV7-2 to TRBJ1-5; 10 nucleotides line up with TRBD1. The V segment lost 5 bases and the J segment 6 bases; nucleotides outside the gene matches: 4. Germline V lookup: CDR1 SGHTA, CDR2 FQGNSA. The CDR3 extends over 14 amino acids.

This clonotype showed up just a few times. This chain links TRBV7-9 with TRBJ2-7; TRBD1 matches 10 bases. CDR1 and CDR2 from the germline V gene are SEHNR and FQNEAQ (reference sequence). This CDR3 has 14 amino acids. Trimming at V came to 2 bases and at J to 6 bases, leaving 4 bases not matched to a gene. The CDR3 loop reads CASSLPDRGLEQYF. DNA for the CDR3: TGTGCCAGCAGCTTACCAGACAGGGGGCTCGAGCAGTACTTC.

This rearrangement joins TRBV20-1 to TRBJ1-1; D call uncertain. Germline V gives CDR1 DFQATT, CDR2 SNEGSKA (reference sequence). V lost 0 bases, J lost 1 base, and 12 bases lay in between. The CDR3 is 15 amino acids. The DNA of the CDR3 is TGCAGTGCTAGAGATCTGAAGGGAGGGAACACTGAAGCTTTCTTT. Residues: CSARDLKGGNTEAFF.

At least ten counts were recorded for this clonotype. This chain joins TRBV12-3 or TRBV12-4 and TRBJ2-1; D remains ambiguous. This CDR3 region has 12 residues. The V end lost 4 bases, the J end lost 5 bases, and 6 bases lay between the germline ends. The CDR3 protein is CASSSDDNEQFF. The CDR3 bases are TGTGCCAGCAGTTCAGACGACAATGAGCAGTTCTTC.

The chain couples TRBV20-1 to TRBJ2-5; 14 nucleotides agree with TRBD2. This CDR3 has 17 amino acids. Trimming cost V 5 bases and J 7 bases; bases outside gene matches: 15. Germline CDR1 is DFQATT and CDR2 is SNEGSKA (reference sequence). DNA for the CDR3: TGCAGTGCTTCCGTCCCGGGACTAGCGGGAGAGGGGTGGACCCAGTACTTC. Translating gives CSASVPGLAGEGWTQYF.

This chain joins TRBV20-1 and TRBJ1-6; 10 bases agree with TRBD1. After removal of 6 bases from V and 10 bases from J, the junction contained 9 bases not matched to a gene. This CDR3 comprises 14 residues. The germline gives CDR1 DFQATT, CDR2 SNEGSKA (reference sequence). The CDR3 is CSAGRQGAYSPLHF. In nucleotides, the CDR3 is TGCAGTGCGGGACGACAGGGGGCGTACTCACCCCTCCACTTT.

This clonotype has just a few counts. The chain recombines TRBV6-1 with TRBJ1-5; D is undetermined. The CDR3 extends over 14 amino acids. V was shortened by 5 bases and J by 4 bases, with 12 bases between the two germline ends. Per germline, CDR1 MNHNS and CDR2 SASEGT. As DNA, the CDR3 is TGTGCCAGCAGTATCGATGACAAGAATCAGCCCCAGCATTTT. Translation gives CASSIDDKNQPQHF.